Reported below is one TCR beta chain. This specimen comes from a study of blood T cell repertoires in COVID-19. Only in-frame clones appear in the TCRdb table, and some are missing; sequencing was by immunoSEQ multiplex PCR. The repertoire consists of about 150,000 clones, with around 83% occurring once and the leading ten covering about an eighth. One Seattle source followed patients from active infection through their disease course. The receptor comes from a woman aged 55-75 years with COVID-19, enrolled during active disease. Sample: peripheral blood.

The CDR3 DNA sequence: TGTGCCAGCAGCTTCGCCTCGGGACAGGATCCCTTGGGGTCCTACGAGCAGTACGTC. This encodes CASSFASGQDPLGSYEQYV. The genes are TRBV7-2 and TRBJ2-7; 8 nucleotides align to TRBD1. Looked up from germline, CDR1 is SGHTA and CDR2 is FQGNSA. V was pared by 3 bases and J by 1 base, with 17 bases of the junction left unmatched. This CDR3 comprises 19 residues.